The T cell receptor beta chain under discussion was sequenced for a study of blood T cell repertoires in COVID-19 (dated by TCRdb to 2020 to 2022). Study-level background: Collaborator samples came from the United States, Italy and Spain and covered acute and convalescent phases of COVID-19. The prospective study material was composed of cDNA or gDNA derived from T cells, B-cell-depleted T cells, or PBMCs. The repertoires were released in a freely available public database meant as a resource for research on the immune response to SARS-CoV-2. The sample metadata nearly always contained a de-identified subject ID, COVID-19 status, age in years and sex. Where HLA class I and class II types were available, the types were taken from metadata supplied by the sample provider, not from assay-based typing. The samples were drawn from two sources: the first 160 participants of the ongoing ImmuneRACE study, and fewer than 1,500 subjects contributed by 6 global collaborators. Deeply sampled blood TCRbeta repertoires from subjects exposed to, actively infected with, or recovered from COVID-19 were included in the dataset.

Points on this clone: Its antigen specificity is not known. No base quality information exists; no much larger clone differs at one position.

Participants in the prospective study were enrolled through a virtual design, were aged about 18 to 90 years, and lived in 24 United States geographic areas. To assign participants to cohorts, the prospective study relied on clinical history that participants themselves reported in a screening survey and a study questionnaire. ImmuneRACE Cohort 3 recovered participants were defined by two consecutive negative NP/OP PCR tests, healthcare professional clearance, or symptom resolution. In the prospective study, mobile phlebotomists collected whole blood, serum and a nasopharyngeal or oropharyngeal swab from each participant. Additional blood draws and questionnaires over an approximately 2-month period could optionally be provided by prospective study participants. Before DNA extraction, blood samples from the prospective study were shipped at room temperature or frozen. The immunoSEQ Assay, a bias-controlled multiplex PCR, was used to amplify TCRbeta CDR3 regions from genomic DNA. Per the authors' processing: Within the assay, amplification of reference gene primers was used to estimate how many nucleated cells each sample contained. To quantify the absolute abundance of each unique TCRbeta CDR3 rearrangement, sequence reads were collapsed and filtered. For each sample, productive Simpson clonality was calculated by taking the square root of Simpson's diversity index across productive rearrangements. As stored in TCRdb, this immuneACCESS dataset retains in-frame rearrangements with V and J assigned. A fraction of the clones does not appear; measured against another copy, unresolved V genes explain less than half of the discrepancy, and the remainder lacks a known reason. The V and J calls and clone size come from that table; D and trimming were worked out from the DNA. This sample gives 310,000 or so clones in total; about nine tenths of them show up just once. The ten biggest clones cover around 8.9% of the sample.

Broader findings and caveats from the paper: Clinical and demographic metadata were provided uncurated, with the amount varying by source and participant.

The germline V gene (reference sequence) specifies LGHDT as CDR1 and YNNKEL as CDR2. V has 4 bases trimmed and J has 5 bases trimmed; junction bases matching no gene number 10. The cysteine opens and the phenylalanine closes a CDR3 of 16 amino acids. CDR3 DNA only is kept here, 48 bases in frame from base 1. Sample: PBMCs or T cells enriched from blood (not recorded which). This receptor was taken from a woman aged 18-29 years who had recovered from COVID-19. The V and J segments used are TRBV3-1 (or the pseudogene TRBV3-2) and TRBJ2-2; TRBD1 matches 7 bases in the middle. The CDR3 in this case is CASSLKGQIKTGELFF. The nucleotide sequence is given as TGTGCCAGCAGCCTCAAGGGACAGATAAAGACCGGGGAGCTGTTTTTT.